The sequence of this T cell receptor (beta chain) was determined in a study of regulatory T cells in long-lasting Graves disease. For TCR beta, libraries came from iRepertoire HTBI primers and Arm-PCR of CDR3 regions. TCRdb reprocessed the multiplex PCR reads via MiXCR and lists one record per CDR3 protein. The data contain roughly 440,000 distinct CDR3 sequences, less than 20% of them singletons. The time point: newly diagnosed GD, antithyroid drugs for less than 3 months. TCR sequences were obtained from RNA taken from PBMCs. EDTA tubes received roughly 9.7 milliliters of drawn peripheral blood. The sample also formed part of further work on T cells in Graves' hyperthyroidism and ophthalmopathy. This second report adds: In the first-round RT-PCR of the TCR CDR3, the HTBI primer set was used.

The TCR was taken from a woman younger than 35 with Graves disease. The specimen was peripheral blood mononuclear cells (PBMCs), collected at new diagnosis, from a patient treated with antithyroid drugs.

In nucleotides, the CDR3 is TGTGCCAGCAGTTACAGGGTTTTCCCCTACAATGAGCAGTTCTTC. This codes for CASSYRVFPYNEQFF. The gene calls are TRBV14 and TRBJ2-1, with a possible D match to TRBD1 (6 bases). Per the germline V gene, CDR1 is SGHDN and CDR2 is FVKESK. The CDR3 totals 15 residues. The ends were cut back, 6 bases at V and 2 bases at J, with 14 bases in the middle.